The next 31 T cell receptor beta chains were all read from a single sample in a study of blood T cell repertoires in COVID-19. Profiled with immunoSEQ multiplex PCR; TCRdb holds only in-frame clones, not every one. The sample holds about 220,000 clones, 84% seen once. Sequencing used peripheral blood. The source is a man aged 40-49 years who had recovered from COVID-19.

The CDR3 nucleotides are TGCGCCAGCAGCCAAGGGACAGGGGTAACCGGGGAGCTGTTTTTT. It yields the protein CASSQGTGVTGELFF. V and J are TRBV4-3 and TRBJ2-2; 9 positions match TRBD1. Germline values: CDR1 LGHNA, CDR2 YSLEER. V trimming: 1 base; J trimming: 5 bases; junction bases outside the gene matches: 2. The CDR3 covers 15 residues.

In its sample, this clone was seen once. The chain joins TRBV30 to TRBJ1-1, with a possible D match to TRBD1 (5 bases). Trimming stripped 0 bases from V and 4 bases from J, with 12 bases between. Germline CDR1 reads GTSNPN; CDR2 reads SVGIG (reference sequence). The CDR3 contains 14 residues. The CDR3 region is CAWSVGGGGTEAFF. The DNA of the CDR3 is TGTGCCTGGAGTGTCGGGGGTGGGGGCACTGAAGCTTTCTTT.

This clone appeared once. This CDR3 is CASSYGGSGGLDEQFF. The DNA for the CDR3 is TGTGCCAGCAGTTACGGCGGAAGCGGGGGTTTGGATGAGCAGTTCTTC. The chain carries TRBV6-5 and TRBJ2-1, with 8 bases fitting TRBD2. The trim removed 2 bases at V and 8 bases at J, leaving 11 bases unmatched. The CDR3 is 16 residues long. Germline V gene sequence: CDR1 MNHEY, CDR2 SVGAGI.

The chain carries TRBV2 and TRBJ2-3, with TRBD2 matching over 10 bases. This CDR3 region has 16 residues. Germline loops: CDR1 SNHLY, CDR2 FYNNEI. Trimming removed 6 bases from V and 3 bases from J; junction bases left unmatched: 9. The DNA of the CDR3 is TGTGCCAGCAGCCTCAGCGGGGGGGCAGTGACAGATACGCAGTATTTT. Encoded protein: CASSLSGGAVTDTQYF.

This chain links TRBV3-1 (or the pseudogene TRBV3-2) with TRBJ1-2; 9 nucleotides match TRBD1. Per the germline V gene, CDR1 is LGHDT and CDR2 is YNNKEL (reference sequence). J lost 12 bases, V lost 1 base, and 9 bases had no gene match. The CDR3 covers 14 residues. CDR3 region: CASSQGPGQGVHTF. The CDR3 nucleotides are TGTGCCAGCAGCCAAGGACCGGGACAGGGTGTCCACACCTTC.

This rearrangement joins TRBV19 to TRBJ2-7; D is possibly TRBD2 (5 bases). V lost 5 bases and J 0 bases, leaving 11 bases between the germline ends. Germline CDR1 and CDR2: LNHDA and SQIVND (reference sequence). This CDR3 is 14 amino acids long. The CDR3 loop reads CASSAHEGSYEQYF. DNA of the CDR3: TGTGCCAGTAGTGCGCACGAGGGCTCCTACGAGCAGTACTTC.

This clone was detected a few times. The gene calls are TRBV18 and TRBJ2-1, with D maybe TRBD2 (5 bases). V was pared by 6 bases and J by 1 base, with 10 bases between. The CDR3 loop spans 14 amino acids. The germline CDR1 and CDR2 sequences are KGHSH and LQKENI. Here the CDR3 DNA reads TGTGCCAGCTCGAGCGGTCAGTCCTACAATGAGCAGTTCTTC. It translates to CASSSGQSYNEQFF.

The gene calls are TRBV30 and TRBJ1-4; 9 nucleotides match TRBD1. The CDR3 loop spans 14 amino acids. Germline V gene lookup returns CDR1 GTSNPN and CDR2 SVGIG (reference sequence). Trimming removed 3 bases from V and 8 bases from J; junction bases left unmatched: 7. As DNA, the CDR3 is TGTGCCTGGAGGACGCCGGGGACAGGGGAAAAACTGTTTTTT. Residues: CAWRTPGTGEKLFF.

The chain employs TRBV19 and TRBJ2-7; tentatively, D is TRBD1 (6 bases). The length of the CDR3 is 13 residues. Germline CDR1 is LNHDA and CDR2 is SQIVND (reference sequence). Trimming took off 1 base at V and 6 bases at J, with 10 bases between the two ends. This chain's CDR3 is CASSIGQGTEQYF. CDR3 bases: TGTGCCAGTAGTATAGGCCAGGGGACCGAGCAGTACTTC. Complete variable domain (other parts from reference TRBV19 and TRBJ2-7): DGGITQSPKYLFRKEGQNVTLSCEQNLNHDAMYWYRQDPGQGLRLIYYSQIVNDFQKGDIAEGYSVSREKKESFPLTVTSAQKNPTAFYLCASSIGQGTEQYFGPGTRLTVT.

This clone was observed a single time. The chain links TRBV19 to TRBJ1-2; TRBD1 might be the D (6 bases). The V end was cut by 5 bases, the J end by 0 bases, with 10 bases between. CDR1 is LNHDA, CDR2 SQIVND, per germline (reference sequence). This CDR3 contains 14 residues. The CDR3 nucleotides read TGTGCCAGTAGTCCCAGGGGATCTAACTATGGCTACACCTTC. This codes for CASSPRGSNYGYTF.

The chain links TRBV7-9 to TRBJ2-7; possibly TRBD2 for D (5 bases). Trimming cost V 5 bases and J 6 bases, with 14 bases left between them. Germline V gene sequence: CDR1 SEHNR, CDR2 FQNEAQ (reference sequence). The CDR3 extends over 13 amino acids. In DNA form, the CDR3 reads TGTGCCAGCAGCACCGGGAACTATCCCGAGCAGTACTTC. Translation gives CASSTGNYPEQYF.

This clone showed up just once. The V gene is TRBV5-4, the J gene TRBJ1-1, with a possible D match to TRBD1 (5 bases). In germline, CDR1 is SGHNT, CDR2 YYREEE (reference sequence). Trimming removed 3 bases at V and 3 bases at J, with 12 bases between. The length of the CDR3 is 14 residues. CDR3 bases: TGTGCCAGCAGCTATCAGGGTGTCGACACTGAAGCTTTCTTT. Translation: CASSYQGVDTEAFF.

This clone has a single count. The V gene is TRBV5-4, the J gene TRBJ2-7, with 9 bases matching TRBD1. This CDR3 has 14 amino acids. J lost 3 bases, V lost 5 bases, and 6 bases had no gene match. In germline, CDR1 is SGHNT, CDR2 YYREEE (reference sequence). The CDR3 here is CASRSDRGGYEQYF. CDR3 nucleotides: TGTGCCAGCAGAAGTGACAGGGGGGGCTACGAGCAGTACTTC. The whole variable domain, remainder taken from reference TRBV5-4 and TRBJ2-7, is ETGVTQSPTHLIKTRGQQVTLRCSSQSGHNTVSWYQQALGQGPQFIFQYYREEENGRGNFPPRFSGLQFPNYSSELNVNALELDDSALYLCASRSDRGGYEQYFGPGTRLTVT.

The chain combines TRBV11-3 with TRBJ2-1; possible D gene TRBD1, 6 bases. This CDR3 contains 15 residues. Trimming removed 0 bases from V and 3 bases from J, with 9 bases in between. Looked up from germline, CDR1 is SGHNT and CDR2 is YENEEA. The DNA for the CDR3 is TGTGCCAGCAGCTTAGATAACAGGGACTACAATGAGCAGTTCTTC. Amino acids: CASSLDNRDYNEQFF.

This clone has a single count. The genes are TRBV5-5 and TRBJ2-5, with D possibly being TRBD1 (6 bases). Germline V gives CDR1 SGHKS, CDR2 YYEKEE (reference sequence). The V gene lost 4 bases and the J gene lost 2 bases, with 12 bases spanning the gap. CDR3 size: 14 residues. The CDR3 DNA follows: TGTGCCAGCAGCCGAGGACAGATACAAGAGACCCAGTACTTC. It codes for CASSRGQIQETQYF.

The rearrangement uses TRBV7-2 and TRBJ2-5; TRBD2 matches at 11 bases. This CDR3 is 16 amino acids long. V trimming: 1 base; J trimming: 4 bases; junction bases outside the gene matches: 5. From germline, CDR1 is SGHTA and CDR2 FQGNSA. CDR3 protein: CASSLVGSGRVETQYF. The CDR3 DNA reads TGTGCCAGCAGCTTAGTAGGTAGCGGGAGGGTAGAGACCCAGTACTTC.

The chain has TRBV5-6 and TRBJ1-2; 9 nucleotides agree with TRBD1. The V gene end was trimmed by 2 bases and the J gene end by 8 bases; junction bases not matched to a gene: 4. This CDR3 comprises 13 residues. Germline V gives CDR1 SGHDT, CDR2 YYEEEE. The CDR3, as DNA: TGTGCCAGCAGCTTCCGGGACAGGGACGGCTACACCTTC. Amino acid sequence: CASSFRDRDGYTF.

This chain links TRBV3-1 (or the pseudogene TRBV3-2) with TRBJ2-7; no clear D gene. Trimming pared 1 base from V and 1 base from J, leaving 8 bases between. CDR3 size: 14 residues. CDR1 is LGHDT, CDR2 YNNKEL, per germline (reference sequence). CDR3 in DNA: TGTGCCAGCAGCCAAGTTCCCAGTTCCTACGAGCAGTACTTC. Its translation: CASSQVPSSYEQYF.

The chain uses TRBV7-9 and TRBJ1-2; D is uncertain. CDR3 length: 14 residues. Looked up from germline, CDR1 is SEHNR and CDR2 is FQNEAQ (reference sequence). V gave up 5 bases and J gave up 2 bases, with 12 bases separating them. The CDR3 DNA follows: TGTGCCAGCAGCCCCTTCGGGGTAAACTATGGCTACACCTTC. It encodes CASSPFGVNYGYTF.

This chain joins TRBV7-8 and TRBJ2-2; TRBD2 might be the D (5 bases). Looked up from germline, CDR1 is SGHVS and CDR2 is FQNEAQ. The CDR3 consists of 15 residues. V was trimmed by 5 bases and J by 0 bases, leaving 10 bases between them. Here the CDR3 reads CASSPLRANTGELFF. CDR3 sequence (DNA): TGTGCCAGCAGCCCCCTGAGGGCGAACACCGGGGAGCTGTTTTTT.

The rearrangement uses TRBV7-2 and TRBJ1-4; D remains unclear. Per the germline V gene, CDR1 is SGHTA and CDR2 is FQGNSA. The CDR3 covers 15 residues. V shed 5 bases and J shed 0 bases, with 10 bases lying between them. The CDR3 DNA reads as TGTGCCAGCAGCACACAGACAACAACTAATGAAAAACTGTTTTTT. Translating it yields CASSTQTTTNEKLFF.

V and J are TRBV9 and TRBJ2-2; 9 positions agree with TRBD2. Germline V gene sequence: CDR1 SGDLS, CDR2 YYNGEE. J gave up 3 bases and V 4 bases, and 4 bases lay outside the gene matches. The CDR3 is 15 residues long. In DNA, the CDR3 is TGTGCCAGCAGCACCGGGACTAGCCACACCGGGGAGCTGTTTTTT. The encoded protein is CASSTGTSHTGELFF.

This clone was found many times. The gene calls are TRBV2 and TRBJ1-4; 9 bases align to TRBD1. The CDR3 sequence is 15 residues long. Germline V CDR1 and CDR2: SNHLY, FYNNEI. Trimming took 3 bases from V and 6 from J; bases not matched to a gene: 5. The CDR3 here is CASSDTGQGDEKLFF. The CDR3 DNA follows: TGTGCCAGCAGTGATACGGGACAGGGTGATGAAAAACTGTTTTTT.

This sequence joins TRBV7-2 and TRBJ2-3, with 11 bases matching TRBD2. Trimming cost V 1 base and J 10 bases; bases outside gene matches: 4. The CDR3 has 14 amino acids. Germline V gene lookup returns CDR1 SGHTA and CDR2 FQGNSA. The CDR3 sequence is CASSLGLAGGAQYF. The CDR3 DNA reads as TGTGCCAGCAGCTTAGGGCTAGCGGGGGGAGCGCAGTATTTT.

The V gene is TRBV9, the J gene TRBJ2-7; 7 nucleotides line up with TRBD1. J gave up 3 bases and V 0 bases, and 3 bases lay outside the gene matches. This CDR3 spans 14 amino acids. Germline V lookup: CDR1 SGDLS, CDR2 YYNGEE. The CDR3 DNA follows: TGTGCCAGCAGCGTAGGAGGGGGCCTCTACGAGCAGTACTTC. It is translated as CASSVGGGLYEQYF.

The table lists this clone with a count of one. The chain has TRBV3-1 (or the pseudogene TRBV3-2) and TRBJ1-4; 9 bases align to TRBD1. From germline, CDR1 is LGHDT and CDR2 YNNKEL (reference sequence). The CDR3 totals 19 residues. V shed 0 bases, J shed 8 bases, and the junction held 16 bases outside the gene matches. The CDR3 is CASSQDSRDREGKDEKLFF. The CDR3 DNA reads TGTGCCAGCAGCCAAGACTCCCGGGACAGGGAAGGTAAGGACGAAAAACTGTTTTTT.

The chain recombines TRBV11-2 with TRBJ2-1; 10 nucleotides agree with TRBD2. Germline CDR1 reads SGHAT; CDR2 reads FQNNGV. Losses at the gene ends were 6 bases for V and 10 bases for J; bases not matched to a gene: 12. This CDR3 has 15 residues. Here the CDR3 reads CASRPWSGRAYEQFF. The CDR3 coding sequence is TGTGCCAGCAGACCTTGGAGCGGGAGGGCCTACGAGCAGTTCTTC.

This clone was recorded a few times. CDR3 protein: CAWSSSEATEAFF. In DNA form, the CDR3 reads TGTGCCTGGAGTAGTTCGGAGGCCACTGAAGCTTTCTTT. V usage is TRBV30 and J usage is TRBJ1-1, with D hard to call. CDR1 GTSNPN and CDR2 SVGIG come from the germline V gene (reference sequence). The length of the CDR3 is 13 residues. Trimming pared 2 bases from V and 4 bases from J, leaving 11 bases between.

V usage is TRBV30 and J usage is TRBJ2-7; 10 bases match TRBD1. V was clipped by 7 bases and J by 9 bases; unmatched bases: 15. The CDR3 consists of 14 residues. Germline lookup yields CDR1 GTSNPN and CDR2 SVGIG (reference sequence). The CDR3 reads CALQGTGASTAQYF. CDR3 coding DNA: TGTGCCTTGCAAGGGACAGGGGCCTCTACGGCGCAGTACTTC.

This clone was seen a single time. J is TRBJ1-5 and V is TRBV5-8, with 7 bases that match TRBD1. CDR1 is SGHTS and CDR2 is YDEGEE in the germline V gene. V was pared by 5 bases and J by 4 bases, with 9 bases of the junction left unmatched. The CDR3 loop spans 15 amino acids. CDR3 amino acids: CASSSGTAANQPQHF. The CDR3, as DNA: TGTGCCAGCAGTTCCGGGACAGCCGCAAATCAGCCCCAGCATTTT.

This chain connects TRBV6-5 to TRBJ2-7, with 9 nucleotides matching TRBD1. CDR3 length: 13 residues. Per germline, CDR1 MNHEY and CDR2 SVGAGI. Unmatched junction bases numbered 4, after V lost 4 bases and J lost 6 bases. The CDR3 coding sequence is TGTGCCAGCAGTTTTACAGGGGGCGGCGAGCAGTACTTC. Translated, it gives CASSFTGGGEQYF.